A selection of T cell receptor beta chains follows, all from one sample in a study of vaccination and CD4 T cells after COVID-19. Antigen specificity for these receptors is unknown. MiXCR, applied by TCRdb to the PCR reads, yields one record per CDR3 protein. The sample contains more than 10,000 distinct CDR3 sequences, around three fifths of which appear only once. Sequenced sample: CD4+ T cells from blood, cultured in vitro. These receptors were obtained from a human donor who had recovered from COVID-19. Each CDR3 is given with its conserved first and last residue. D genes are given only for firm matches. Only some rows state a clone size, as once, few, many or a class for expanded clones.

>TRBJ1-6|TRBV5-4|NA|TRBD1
CASSGTGTGGIVSPLHF
TGTGCCAGCAGCGGGACCGGGACAGGGGGTATAGTTTCACCCCTCCACTTT
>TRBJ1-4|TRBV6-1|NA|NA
CASSNTDRSTNEKLFF
TGTGCCAGCAGTAATACAGATAGATCAACTAATGAAAAACTGTTTTTT
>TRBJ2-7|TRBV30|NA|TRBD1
CAYGQGPYEQYF
TGTGCCTACGGACAGGGTCCCTACGAGCAGTACTTC
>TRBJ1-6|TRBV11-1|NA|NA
CASSFGPSPGRDSPLHF
TGTGCCAGCAGCTTCGGGCCCTCCCCCGGAAGGGATTCACCCCTCCACTTT
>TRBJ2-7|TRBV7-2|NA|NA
CASSLGTSWEQYF
TGTGCCAGCAGCTTAGGTACTAGTTGGGAGCAGTACTTC
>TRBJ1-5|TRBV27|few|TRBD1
CASRVQGASNQPQHF
TGTGCCAGCAGAGTACAGGGGGCTAGCAATCAGCCCCAGCATTTT
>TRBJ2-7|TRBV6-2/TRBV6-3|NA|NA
CASSMEGRTYEQYF
TGTGCCAGCAGTATGGAGGGCCGCACCTACGAGCAGTACTTC
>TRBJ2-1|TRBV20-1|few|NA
CSADVGPTSYNEQFF
TGCAGTGCTGATGTAGGACCCACGTCCTACAATGAGCAGTTCTTC
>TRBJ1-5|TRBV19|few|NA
CASSLAVNQPQHF
TGTGCCAGTAGTCTGGCAGTCAATCAGCCCCAGCATTTT
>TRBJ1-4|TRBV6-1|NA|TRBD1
CASSEVDGTGEEKLFF
TGTGCCAGCAGTGAAGTTGATGGGACAGGGGAGGAAAAACTGTTTTTT
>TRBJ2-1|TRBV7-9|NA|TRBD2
CAGTGTSGLFGEQFF
TGTGCCGGTACCGGGACTAGCGGGCTTTTTGGTGAGCAGTTCTTC
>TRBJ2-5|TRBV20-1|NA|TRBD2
CSASTSGKGEGETQYF
TGCAGTGCTAGTACTAGCGGAAAAGGGGAGGGAGAGACCCAGTACTTC
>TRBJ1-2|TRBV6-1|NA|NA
CASSRSRVAPNYGYTF
TGTGCCAGCAGTAGGAGCAGGGTCGCTCCTAACTATGGCTACACCTTC
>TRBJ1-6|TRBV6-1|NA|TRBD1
CASRDRSSYNSPLHF
TGTGCCAGCAGGGACAGGAGCTCCTATAATTCACCCCTCCACTTT
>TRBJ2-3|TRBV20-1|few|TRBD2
CSARELTSGRTDTQYF
TGCAGTGCTAGAGAATTGACTAGCGGGAGGACAGATACGCAGTATTTT
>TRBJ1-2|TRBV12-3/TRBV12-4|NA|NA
CASSPRGIANYGYTF
TGTGCCAGCAGTCCTCGGGGTATAGCTAACTATGGCTACACCTTC
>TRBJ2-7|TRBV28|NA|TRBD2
CASSLNGSGVLKQYF
TGTGCCAGCAGTTTAAATGGTAGCGGGGTCTTGAAGCAGTACTTC
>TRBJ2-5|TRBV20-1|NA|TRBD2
CSARDPAGRGETQYF
TGCAGTGCTAGAGATCCGGCAGGGCGGGGGGAGACCCAGTACTTC
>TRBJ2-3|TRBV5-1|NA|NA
CASTGQGVSTDTQYF
TGCGCCAGCACCGGCCAGGGAGTCAGCACAGATACGCAGTATTTT
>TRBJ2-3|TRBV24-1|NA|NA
CATRQAPSDTQYF
TGTGCCACCCGGCAAGCCCCTTCAGATACGCAGTATTTT
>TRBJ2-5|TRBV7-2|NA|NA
CASSPRRHERETQYF
TGTGCCAGCAGCCCCCGGAGACATGAACGAGAGACCCAGTACTTC
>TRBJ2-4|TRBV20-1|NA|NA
CSAKNLGGNIQYF
TGCAGTGCTAAGAACCTAGGGGGTAACATTCAGTACTTC
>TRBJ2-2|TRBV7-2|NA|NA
CASAPAITGELFF
TGTGCCAGCGCTCCGGCCATCACCGGGGAGCTGTTTTTT
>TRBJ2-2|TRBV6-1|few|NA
CASSKTPAVGGELFF
TGTGCCAGCAGTAAAACCCCGGCAGTTGGCGGGGAGCTGTTTTTT
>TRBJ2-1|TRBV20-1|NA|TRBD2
CSAEAVASGSLIDNEQFF
TGCAGTGCCGAAGCCGTGGCTAGCGGGAGTTTAATTGACAATGAGCAGTTCTTC
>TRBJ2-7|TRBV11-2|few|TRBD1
CASSDPGTGGYEQYF
TGTGCCAGCAGCGACCCCGGGACAGGGGGCTACGAGCAGTACTTC
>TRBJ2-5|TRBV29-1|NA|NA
CSVEGQGPETQYF
TGCAGCGTTGAAGGGCAGGGGCCAGAGACCCAGTACTTC
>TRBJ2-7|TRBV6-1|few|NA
CASRKDPTGSYEQYF
TGTGCCAGCAGGAAGGACCCGACGGGCTCCTACGAGCAGTACTTC
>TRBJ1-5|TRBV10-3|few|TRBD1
CAINRQGGAQPQHF
TGTGCCATCAACCGACAGGGAGGCGCCCAGCCCCAGCATTTT
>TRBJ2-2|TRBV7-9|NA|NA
CASSLGLPLTGELFF
TGTGCCAGCAGCTTGGGACTCCCTTTGACCGGGGAGCTGTTTTTT
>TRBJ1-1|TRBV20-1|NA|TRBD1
CSAPGQLIGDTEAFF
TGCAGTGCCCCGGGACAGCTTATTGGGGACACTGAAGCTTTCTTT
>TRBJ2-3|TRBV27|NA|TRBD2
CASSLLSSGRASTDTQYF
TGTGCCAGCAGTTTATTGTCTAGCGGGAGGGCCAGCACAGATACGCAGTATTTT
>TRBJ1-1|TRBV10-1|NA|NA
CASSERQGTEAFF
TGCGCCAGCAGTGAGCGGCAGGGGACTGAAGCTTTCTTT
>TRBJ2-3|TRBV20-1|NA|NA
CSAENGMADTQYF
TGCAGTGCGGAGAATGGAATGGCGGATACGCAGTATTTT
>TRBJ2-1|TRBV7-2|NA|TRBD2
CASSFQWGTSGSVHEQFF
TGTGCCAGCAGCTTTCAATGGGGGACTAGCGGGAGTGTACATGAGCAGTTCTTC
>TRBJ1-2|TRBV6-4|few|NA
CASETRGGRDYGYTF
TGTGCCAGCGAGACGCGCGGGGGGCGCGACTATGGCTACACCTTC
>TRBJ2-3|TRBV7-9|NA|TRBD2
CASSPLPGLAGTDTQYF
TGTGCCAGCAGCCCCCTCCCGGGACTAGCGGGCACAGATACGCAGTATTTT
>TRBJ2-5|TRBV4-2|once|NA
CASSQDSSVGETQYF
TGTGCCAGCAGCCAAGATTCTAGCGTGGGAGAGACCCAGTACTTC
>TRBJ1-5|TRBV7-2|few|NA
CASSKDRSQPQHF
TGTGCCAGCAGCAAAGACAGATCCCAGCCCCAGCATTTT
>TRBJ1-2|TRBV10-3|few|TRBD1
CAIRESGQNGYTF
TGTGCCATCAGGGAATCGGGACAGAATGGCTACACCTTC
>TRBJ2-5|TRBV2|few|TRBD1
CASSDGTGKETQYF
TGTGCCAGCAGTGACGGGACAGGGAAAGAGACCCAGTACTTC